These T cell receptor beta chains were read from a single sample in a study of patients and donors after allogeneic stem cell transplantation. TCRdb processed the RT-PCR reads anew with MiXCR; each CDR3 protein has one entry. The repertoire holds 800,000 to 1,000,000 distinct CDR3 sequences, with around 17% as singletons. The source material was blood, either unsorted or a sorted T cell fraction (not recorded which). Source of these receptors: a human donor who was either an allogeneic HSCT recipient or a stem cell or donor lymphocyte infusion donor (not recorded which). It is not recorded whose cells these are; they may come from a transplant donor. CDR3s include the opening cysteine and the closing phenylalanine or tryptophan.

J gene: TRBJ1-2; V gene: TRBV5-1; CDR3 protein: CASSFSRGYGYTF
J gene: TRBJ2-2; V gene: TRBV12-3/TRBV12-4; CDR3 protein: CASSPYRLAGGRTGELFF
J gene: TRBJ2-7; V gene: TRBV29-1; CDR3 protein: CSVPGEPYEQYF
J gene: TRBJ2-3; V gene: TRBV9; CDR3 protein: CASSVGASRADTQYF
J gene: TRBJ2-1; V gene: TRBV3-1; CDR3 protein: CASSYTGTRSEQFF
J gene: TRBJ2-4; V gene: TRBV25-1; CDR3 protein: CASSDRNIQYF
J gene: TRBJ1-6; V gene: TRBV6-1; CDR3 protein: CASRQGQPNSPLHF
J gene: TRBJ2-7; V gene: TRBV6-2/TRBV6-3; CDR3 protein: CASTPMASYEQYF
J gene: TRBJ2-1; V gene: TRBV4-2; CDR3 protein: CASSQSLAGGTYNEQFF
J gene: TRBJ2-7; V gene: TRBV7-8; CDR3 protein: CASSLAVEGPRHEQYF
J gene: TRBJ2-7; V gene: TRBV4-1; CDR3 protein: CASSQGDRAVEQYF
J gene: TRBJ1-5; V gene: TRBV5-1; CDR3 protein: CASTRTGGEQPQHF
J gene: TRBJ2-1; V gene: TRBV5-5; CDR3 protein: CASSLGLGDYNEQFF
J gene: TRBJ2-2; V gene: TRBV9; CDR3 protein: CASSPRQEMNTGELFF
J gene: TRBJ2-2; V gene: TRBV6-4; CDR3 protein: CASSVEGEKSGELFF
J gene: TRBJ1-6; V gene: TRBV4-3; CDR3 protein: CASSQLGNSPLHF
J gene: TRBJ2-5; V gene: TRBV5-1; CDR3 protein: CASSINSGGGETQYF
J gene: TRBJ1-4; V gene: TRBV5-5; CDR3 protein: CASSSGQANEKLFF
J gene: TRBJ1-1; V gene: TRBV12-3/TRBV12-4; CDR3 protein: CASSPTRGGGDTEAFF
J gene: TRBJ1-1; V gene: TRBV5-6; CDR3 protein: CASAGGLTEAFF
J gene: TRBJ2-1; V gene: TRBV6-1; CDR3 protein: CASSSEGISYNEQFF
J gene: TRBJ2-3; V gene: TRBV7-2; CDR3 protein: CASSPSRVGTDTQYF
J gene: TRBJ2-2; V gene: TRBV18; CDR3 protein: CASSPALLGELFF
J gene: TRBJ2-2; V gene: TRBV7-9; CDR3 protein: CASSPNRAGLGTGELFF
J gene: TRBJ1-5; V gene: TRBV27; CDR3 protein: CASSDLRLGRGNQPQHF
J gene: TRBJ1-3; V gene: TRBV7-6; CDR3 protein: CASSLGDRVPGNTIYF
J gene: TRBJ2-1; V gene: TRBV11-3; CDR3 protein: CASNVQGAYNEQFF
J gene: TRBJ1-2; V gene: TRBV10-2; CDR3 protein: CASSESRQGYGYTF
J gene: TRBJ2-1; V gene: TRBV27; CDR3 protein: CASSFKGQSNEQFF
J gene: TRBJ2-2; V gene: TRBV12-3/TRBV12-4; CDR3 protein: CASSPGDRDTGELFF
J gene: TRBJ2-7; V gene: TRBV7-9; CDR3 protein: CASSPFADSYYEQYF
J gene: TRBJ2-1; V gene: TRBV12-3/TRBV12-4; CDR3 protein: CASSLGLAVPSYNEQFF
J gene: TRBJ2-1; V gene: TRBV5-6; CDR3 protein: CASSLGGRPVNEQFF
J gene: TRBJ2-1; V gene: TRBV3-1; CDR3 protein: CASSQDGALAGVPNEQFF
J gene: TRBJ1-3; V gene: TRBV5-1; CDR3 protein: CASSLGMEGTGNTIYF
J gene: TRBJ2-7; V gene: TRBV7-8; CDR3 protein: CASRRGTSGSHEQYF
J gene: TRBJ1-2; V gene: TRBV9; CDR3 protein: CASSVGGLGAVGYTF
J gene: TRBJ2-1; V gene: TRBV2; CDR3 protein: CASSAHRGGHNEQFF
J gene: TRBJ1-3; V gene: TRBV4-3; CDR3 protein: CASSQDWSGGVGNTIYF
J gene: TRBJ1-6; V gene: TRBV5-1; CDR3 protein: CASSNRSNSPLHF